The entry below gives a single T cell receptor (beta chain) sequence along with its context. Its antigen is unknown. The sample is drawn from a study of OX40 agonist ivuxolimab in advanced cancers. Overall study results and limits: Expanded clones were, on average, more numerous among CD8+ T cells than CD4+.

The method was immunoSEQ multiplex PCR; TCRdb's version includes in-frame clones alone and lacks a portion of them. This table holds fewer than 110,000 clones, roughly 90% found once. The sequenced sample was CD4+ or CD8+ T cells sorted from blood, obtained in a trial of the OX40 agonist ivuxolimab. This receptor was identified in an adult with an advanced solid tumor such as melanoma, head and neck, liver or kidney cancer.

The CDR3 protein is CASRPSGRVNEQYF. The CDR3 coding sequence is TGTGCCAGTAGGCCTAGCGGGAGAGTCAACGAGCAGTACTTC. V is TRBV5-4 and J is TRBJ2-7; 10 bases are shared with TRBD2. J lost 5 bases, V lost 8 bases, and 10 bases had no gene match. The germline V gene has CDR1 SGHNT and CDR2 YYREEE (reference sequence). The CDR3 runs to 14 residues.